The sequence of this T cell receptor (beta chain) was determined in a study of T-cell reconstitution after alpha-beta-depleted transplantation in children (dated by TCRdb to the mid-2010s). Turning to the overall study: The study quantitatively tracked T-cell immune reconstitution after TCRalphabeta/CD19-depleted allogeneic hematopoietic cell transplantation in children using TCR repertoire profiling. Summary of the overall study and its limitations: The apparently early alphabetaT-cell count recovery about two months after transplant was reportedly dependent on only several hundred rapidly expanded clones derived from non-depleted graft cells. In some patients, the high TCRbeta diversity seen at day 60 was put down to recipient T cells and intrathymic progenitors that had survived conditioning. Over the following months the frequencies of hyperexpanded clones went down, and after one year T-cell counts and TCRbeta diversity were mostly credited to newly produced T cells.

Per the germline V gene, SGHAT is the CDR1 and FQNNGV is the CDR2. The CDR3 goes from the cysteine to the phenylalanine over 15 residues. Only the CDR3 part of the read is kept: 45 bases, read in frame from the first base. V and J are trimmed by 6 bases and 2 bases, and the gene matches miss 6 bases of the junction. Read against the paper, the sample's treatment or condition label means: allogeneic hematopoietic cell transplantation with graft depleted of TCRalphabeta T cells and CD19 B cells. The transplant recipients were children given TCRalphabeta/CD19-depleted allogeneic hematopoietic cell grafts. There are a few counts of this clonotype. Its antigen is currently not known. No qualities accompany the bases; no much larger clone lies one base away. Preparation of the library involved PCR. The sequencer was an Illumina HiSeq 2500. TCR libraries were prepared with molecular barcoding, using unique molecular identifiers to normalize TCRbeta repertoire quantification. TCRdb reprocessed the public reads (quality trimming at Q25 with fastp, clone calling with MiXCR) and kept in-frame beta chains. Rows with one shared CDR3 protein collapse into an entry with the most common genes and DNA. For this sample there are about 250,000 distinct CDR3 sequences; 20% to 30% appear just once. 4% to 6% of the sample belongs to the ten largest clones.

The sequence was collected from a female patient aged 2 to 10 who had a stem cell transplant for congenital amegakaryocytic thrombocytopenia, so the T cells may come from the graft donor. This chain is built from TRBV11-2 and TRBJ1-4; TRBD1 fits 7 bases in the junction. Source: PBMCs, mostly from graft donor cells, taken 360 days after TCRalphabeta/CD19-depleted stem cell transplant. The CDR3 protein sequence reads: CASRHTGDTNEKLFF. The sequenced DNA is TGTGCCAGCAGACATACAGGGGACACTAATGAAAAACTGTTTTTT.